The rows below give T cell receptor beta chains drawn from one sample of a study of cytomegalovirus exposure and HLA in healthy donors. Clones were sequenced by immunoSEQ multiplex PCR, and TCRdb holds only the in-frame ones, with some missing. The sample records hundreds of thousands of clones, roughly 84% being singletons. Sequencing used PBMCs. The receptors were gathered from a girl aged 2 to 9 in good health and CMV-seronegative. Each CDR3 is given with its conserved first and last residue. Each record gives: CDR3 protein, CDR3 DNA, J gene, D gene, V gene, clone size. A D gene is named only where the DNA matches it firmly. Clone size, where shown, is once, few, many, or a class for clones that have expanded.

CASSYSTGLNSPLHF TGTGCCAGCAGTTACTCGACAGGGCTTAATTCACCCCTCCACTTT TRBJ1-6 TRBD1 TRBV6-5 NA
CASSSKVGVTDTQYF TGTGCCAGCAGCTCAAAAGTCGGAGTCACAGATACGCAGTATTTT TRBJ2-3 NA TRBV13 NA
CASSIGGGRGYTF TGTGCCAGTAGTATTGGGGGGGGGCGAGGCTACACCTTC TRBJ1-2 NA TRBV19 few
CASSVYRVRTYNEQFF TGTGCCAGCAGCGTGTACAGGGTGCGCACCTACAATGAGCAGTTCTTC TRBJ2-1 NA TRBV5-8 NA
CASSDLGEQYF TGCGCCAGCAGTGACCTAGGCGAGCAGTACTTC TRBJ2-7 NA TRBV10-1 few
CASSSRVSGGVNEQFF TGTGCCAGCAGTTCCCGGGTTAGCGGGGGAGTCAATGAGCAGTTCTTC TRBJ2-1 TRBD2 TRBV6-5 once
CASSVAGGRTDTQYF TGTGCCAGCAGCGTAGCGGGGGGGAGGACAGATACGCAGTATTTT TRBJ2-3 TRBD2 TRBV9 NA
CASSPRGALNYGYTF TGTGCCAGCAGTCCCAGGGGGGCGCTAAACTATGGCTACACCTTC TRBJ1-2 TRBD1 TRBV6-1 NA
CASSQTGGMGFNYGYTF TGTGCCAGCAGTCAGACAGGGGGAATGGGTTTTAACTATGGCTACACCTTC TRBJ1-2 TRBD1 TRBV28 NA
CASSSRTGDIQYF TGTGCCAGCAGTTCACGGACAGGGGACATTCAGTACTTC TRBJ2-4 TRBD1 TRBV6-6 once
CASSLLSGVRCGYTF TGTGCCAGCAGCTTGTTATCCGGAGTACGATGCGGCTACACCTTC TRBJ1-2 NA TRBV5-6 NA
CASKEGPGANVLTF TGTGCCAGTAAGGAGGGGCCTGGGGCCAACGTCCTGACTTTC TRBJ2-6 NA TRBV19 NA
CASSTAGTGAKYF TGTGCCAGCAGTACCGCCGGGACAGGGGCCAAGTACTTC TRBJ2-7 TRBD1 TRBV27 once
CASSSGQSNQPQHF TGTGCCAGCAGTTCGGGACAGAGCAATCAGCCCCAGCATTTT TRBJ1-5 TRBD1 TRBV2 NA
CASSPGTGDEKLFF TGCGCCAGCAGCCCCGGGACAGGTGATGAAAAACTGTTTTTT TRBJ1-4 TRBD1 TRBV10-1 NA
CASSTRGSSSGRNIQYF TGTGCCAGTAGTACCCGAGGGTCCTCTAGCGGCCGAAACATTCAGTACTTC TRBJ2-4 TRBD2 TRBV19 NA
CASSPGKGDTQYF TGTGCCAGCAGTCCAGGGAAGGGAGATACGCAGTATTTT TRBJ2-3 NA TRBV5-4 NA
CSVVYLYEQYF TGCAGCGTTGTATATCTCTACGAGCAGTACTTC TRBJ2-7 NA TRBV29-1 NA
CASSQGGPGELFF TGTGCCAGCAGCCAAGGGGGCCCCGGGGAGCTGTTTTTT TRBJ2-2 TRBD1 TRBV6-5 NA
CASRSGVNYGYTF TGTGCCAGCAGGTCAGGGGTTAACTATGGCTACACCTTC TRBJ1-2 NA TRBV25-1 few
CASSVAGVGTGELFF TGTGCCAGCAGCGTAGCAGGGGTAGGCACCGGGGAGCTGTTTTTT TRBJ2-2 NA TRBV9 few
CASVGTVRTQHF TGTGCCAGCGTCGGGACAGTTCGGACCCAGCATTTT TRBJ1-5 TRBD1 TRBV6-1 few
CSGDPWGRSTDTQYF TGCAGCGGGGACCCCTGGGGGAGGAGCACAGATACGCAGTATTTT TRBJ2-3 NA TRBV29-1 NA
CASSYSDQGNEQYF TGTGCCAGCAGTTACTCAGATCAGGGTAACGAGCAGTACTTC TRBJ2-7 NA TRBV6-5 NA
CASSAGDSSYNEQFF TGTGCCAGCAGCGCAGGGGATAGCTCCTACAATGAGCAGTTCTTC TRBJ2-1 NA TRBV9 NA
CASSRSRDSSSGPTYEQYF TGTGCCAGCAGCCGGAGTAGAGACAGCTCCTCAGGGCCTACCTACGAGCAGTACTTC TRBJ2-7 NA TRBV7-6 NA
CASSLGVARTDTQYF TGTGCCAGCAGCTTGGGCGTAGCCCGCACGGATACGCAGTATTTT TRBJ2-3 NA TRBV5-4 NA
CASSVDRAYNSPLHF TGTGCCAGTAGTGTGGACAGGGCTTATAATTCACCCCTCCACTTT TRBJ1-6 TRBD1 TRBV19 NA
CASSERVSYNSPLHF TGTGCCAGCAGCGAGAGGGTATCCTATAATTCACCCCTCCACTTT TRBJ1-6 NA TRBV6-1 NA
CASSGQGRYGYTF TGTGCCAGCAGCGGACAGGGGCGCTATGGCTACACCTTC TRBJ1-2 TRBD1 TRBV6-5 NA
CASSEAGARETQYF TGTGCCAGCAGCGAGGCGGGGGCGAGGGAGACCCAGTACTTC TRBJ2-5 NA TRBV7-9 NA
CASSLGLAYNEQFF TGTGCCAGCAGCTTAGGACTAGCCTACAATGAGCAGTTCTTC TRBJ2-1 TRBD2 TRBV7-3 NA
CASSSGQGAIVDTEAFF TGCGCCAGCAGCTCGGGACAGGGGGCTATCGTGGACACTGAAGCTTTCTTT TRBJ1-1 TRBD1 TRBV5-1 once
CASSPSRTQITNEQFF TGTGCCAGCTCACCATCGAGGACTCAAATAACCAATGAGCAGTTCTTC TRBJ2-1 NA TRBV18 NA
CASSKALAVRTYEQYF TGTGCCAGCAGCAAAGCCTTGGCGGTAAGGACCTACGAGCAGTACTTC TRBJ2-7 NA TRBV11-1 NA
CASRTSVETQYF TGTGCCAGCAGGACATCCGTCGAGACCCAGTACTTC TRBJ2-5 NA TRBV6-6 NA
CATARQVQETQYF TGTGCCACCGCAAGGCAGGTCCAAGAGACCCAGTACTTC TRBJ2-5 NA TRBV15 NA
CASSQVGTRQTQYF TGTGCCAGCAGCCAAGTGGGGACTAGACAGACCCAGTACTTC TRBJ2-5 TRBD2 TRBV4-2 few
CASSLATRQGTNYGYTF TGTGCCAGCTCTCTTGCCACCCGACAGGGCACTAACTATGGCTACACCTTC TRBJ1-2 TRBD1 TRBV18 NA
CASAGGGTSYNEQFF TGTGCCAGCGCCGGGGGGGGTACCTCCTACAATGAGCAGTTCTTC TRBJ2-1 TRBD2 TRBV5-6 NA
CASSPRSSGAGDTEAFF TGTGCCAGCTCACCACGTTCATCAGGGGCCGGGGACACTGAAGCTTTCTTT TRBJ1-1 NA TRBV18 NA
CASSPPNTYNEQFF TGTGCCAGCAGCCCCCCAAACACCTACAATGAGCAGTTCTTC TRBJ2-1 NA TRBV4-2 NA
CASSPGQAATNEKLFF TGCGCCAGCAGCCCGGGACAGGCGGCAACTAATGAAAAACTGTTTTTT TRBJ1-4 TRBD1 TRBV5-1 NA
CASRVEVGLSTDTQYF TGCGCCAGCAGAGTGGAGGTGGGGTTAAGCACAGATACGCAGTATTTT TRBJ2-3 NA TRBV5-1 NA
CASSLTGVTEAFF TGTGCCAGCAGCTTAACCGGAGTCACTGAAGCTTTCTTT TRBJ1-1 NA TRBV7-9 few